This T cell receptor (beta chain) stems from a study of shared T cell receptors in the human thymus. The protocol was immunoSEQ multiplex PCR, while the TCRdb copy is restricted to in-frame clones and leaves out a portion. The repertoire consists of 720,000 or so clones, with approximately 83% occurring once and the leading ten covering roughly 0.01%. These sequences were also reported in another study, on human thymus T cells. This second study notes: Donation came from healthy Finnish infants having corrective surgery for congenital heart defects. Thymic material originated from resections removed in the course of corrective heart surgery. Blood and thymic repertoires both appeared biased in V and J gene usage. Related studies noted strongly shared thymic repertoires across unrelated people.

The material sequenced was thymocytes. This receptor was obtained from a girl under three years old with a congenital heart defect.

CDR3 sequence: CASSIGTLPAEGYTF. CDR3 sequence (DNA): TGTGCCAGTAGTATAGGAACCCTCCCGGCGGAAGGCTACACCTTC. V gene TRBV19 combines with J gene TRBJ1-2; D is unclear. V gave up 1 base and J gave up 8 bases, with 17 bases separating them. Germline V gene lookup returns CDR1 LNHDA and CDR2 SQIVND (reference sequence). The CDR3 extends over 15 amino acids.